These T cell receptor beta chains were read from a single sample in a study of control samples from healthy donors and cancer patients. Generated by immunoSEQ multiplex PCR, the TCRdb table keeps only in-frame clones and is missing some. The data show over 85,000 clones, around 87% seen once. Input material: PBMCs. The receptors stem from a woman aged 60-75 years with lung cancer. CDR3s include the opening cysteine and the closing phenylalanine or tryptophan. The order of the fields is D gene, V gene, clone size, J gene, CDR3 DNA, CDR3 protein. A D gene is named only where the DNA matches it firmly. Where a row states a size, it is once, few, many or the class of an expanded clone; other rows omit it.

TRBD1	TRBV19	.	TRBJ1-2	TGTGCCAGTAGTATCCCCCTTGGACAGGGAGTTGGCTACACCTTC	CASSIPLGQGVGYTF
TRBD2	TRBV29-1	few	TRBJ2-1	TGCAGCGTTGTATCGCTAGCGGGAGTGGAGGAGCAGTTCTTC	CSVVSLAGVEEQFF
.	TRBV19	.	TRBJ1-1	TGTGCCAGTAGTGTAATCGGCAGGGGGAACACTGAAGCTTTCTTT	CASSVIGRGNTEAFF
.	TRBV3-1/TRBV3-2	.	TRBJ1-1	TGTGCCAGCAGCCCGACAGGCTACGAGTTCATGAACACTGAAGCTTTCTTT	CASSPTGYEFMNTEAFF
.	TRBV3-1/TRBV3-2	.	TRBJ1-1	TGTGCCAGCAGCTCAGGAGACAGACTTGAAGCTTTCTTT	CASSSGDRLEAFF
.	TRBV28	.	TRBJ1-5	TGTGCCAGCAGTTCCCTCCGGGGGGAGGGCAATCAGCCCCAGCATTTT	CASSSLRGEGNQPQHF
.	TRBV7-9	once	TRBJ2-5	TGTGCCAGCAGCTTAAGAGCGACGCAAGAGACCCAGTACTTC	CASSLRATQETQYF
.	TRBV19	.	TRBJ1-3	TGTGCCAGTACTGAGACAGCGTCCTCTGGAAACACCATATATTTT	CASTETASSGNTIYF
.	TRBV5-1	once	TRBJ2-2	TGCGCCAGCAGCTTGAGGTGGGGCGCCGGGGAGCTGTTTTTT	CASSLRWGAGELFF
.	TRBV3-1/TRBV3-2	.	TRBJ1-5	TGTGCCAGCAGCAAAGACAGAGGCGTAACCCAGCCCCAGCATTTT	CASSKDRGVTQPQHF
TRBD1	TRBV24-1	.	TRBJ1-1	TGTGCCACCAGTGATTTACAGGGGAGTGGAGCTTTCTTT	CATSDLQGSGAFF
TRBD1	TRBV19	.	TRBJ2-5	TGTGCCAGTAGTCCTGACAGGGGGGAGACCCAGTACTTC	CASSPDRGETQYF
TRBD1	TRBV24-1	.	TRBJ2-1	TGTGCCACCTCCCGGGACAGTTCATACAATGAGCAGTTCTTC	CATSRDSSYNEQFF
TRBD1	TRBV5-4	.	TRBJ2-1	TGTGCCAGCAGCTTCGACAGGGGCTCCTACAATGAGCAGTTCTTC	CASSFDRGSYNEQFF
.	TRBV24-1	.	TRBJ2-5	TGTGCCACCAGTGATTGGCGACGAAAAGAGACCCAGTACTTC	CATSDWRRKETQYF
TRBD2	TRBV7-6	.	TRBJ2-5	TGTGCCAGCAGCCCAGGCGGACTAGCGGGAGAGACCCAGTACTTC	CASSPGGLAGETQYF
TRBD1	TRBV29-1	few	TRBJ2-7	TGCAGCGTTGAAATCGGCAGGGGGCAGTACGAGCAGTACTTC	CSVEIGRGQYEQYF
.	TRBV6-4	.	TRBJ2-7	TGTGCCAGCAGTGACGCGGCAAACCTGAGTTGCTCCTACGAGCAGTACTTC	CASSDAANLSCSYEQYF
TRBD2	TRBV4-1	.	TRBJ2-3	TGCGCCAGCAGCCCTAGCGGGGGGGCCGTAGATACGCAGTATTTT	CASSPSGGAVDTQYF
.	TRBV6-2/TRBV6-3	.	TRBJ2-1	TGTGCCAGCAGTTACTGGGGCAATGAGCAGTTCTTC	CASSYWGNEQFF